This is a list of T cell receptor beta chains from one sample in a study of blood T cell repertoires in COVID-19. Produced via immunoSEQ multiplex PCR; TCRdb's table is partial and in-frame only. Of some 80,000 clones in the sample, 80% to 85% were seen once. Sample: peripheral blood. These receptors originate from a man at least 80 years old with acute or convalescent COVID-19. Each CDR3 is given with its conserved first and last residue. The order of the fields is V gene, J gene, D gene, clone size, CDR3 protein, CDR3 DNA. D genes are given only for firm matches. Only part of the rows carry a size: once, few, many, or a class if the clone is expanded.

>TRBV10-1|TRBJ1-5|NA|NA
CASRPWQQDSNQPQHF
TGCGCCAGCCGTCCATGGCAGCAGGATAGCAATCAGCCCCAGCATTTT
>TRBV11-2|TRBJ2-7|TRBD1|NA
CASSSLRDRGYEQYF
TGTGCCAGCAGCTCTCTACGGGACAGGGGATACGAGCAGTACTTC
>TRBV19|TRBJ2-7|TRBD1|few
CASSSQGETYEQYF
TGTGCCAGTAGTTCGCAGGGGGAAACCTACGAGCAGTACTTC
>TRBV5-5|TRBJ2-3|NA|once
CASSLAFGGGPSTDTQYF
TGTGCCAGCAGCTTGGCGTTCGGAGGGGGCCCTAGCACAGATACGCAGTATTTT
>TRBV18|TRBJ1-1|TRBD1|once
CASSWGQMNTEAFF
TGTGCCAGCTCATGGGGACAGATGAACACTGAAGCTTTCTTT
>TRBV6-5|TRBJ2-7|NA|few
CASRGSYEQYF
TGTGCCAGCAGAGGGAGCTACGAGCAGTACTTC
>TRBV7-2|TRBJ2-7|NA|NA
CASSLAPPLYEQYF
TGTGCCAGCAGCTTAGCCCCTCCCCTCTACGAGCAGTACTTC
>TRBV6-5|TRBJ2-5|NA|NA
CASRTGGTPGTQYF
TGTGCCAGCAGAACCGGGGGAACTCCCGGGACCCAGTACTTC
>TRBV7-8|TRBJ2-2|TRBD1|NA
CASSLPTGQRDRTGELFF
TGTGCCAGCAGCTTACCTACTGGACAGAGGGACAGGACCGGGGAGCTGTTTTTT
>TRBV18|TRBJ1-4|TRBD1|NA
CASSPGQGGEKLFF
TGTGCCAGCTCACCGGGACAGGGGGGAGAAAAACTGTTTTTT
>TRBV13|TRBJ2-2|TRBD2|NA
CASSRLAGGRELFF
TGTGCCAGCAGCCGACTAGCGGGAGGAAGGGAGCTGTTTTTT
>TRBV18|TRBJ1-5|TRBD1|few
CASSPTTDRGGGNQPQHF
TGTGCCAGCTCACCAACTACGGACAGGGGAGGCGGCAATCAGCCCCAGCATTTT
>TRBV5-1|TRBJ2-7|NA|NA
CASSRAGQTYEQYF
TGCGCCAGCAGCCGGGCGGGGCAGACTTACGAGCAGTACTTC
>TRBV27|TRBJ2-4|NA|NA
CASSSLSLAKNIQYF
TGTGCCAGCAGTTCTCTGTCACTAGCCAAAAACATTCAGTACTTC
>TRBV18|TRBJ2-2|NA|NA
CASSPPKSANTGELFF
TGTGCCAGCTCACCACCGAAGAGCGCGAACACCGGGGAGCTGTTTTTT
>TRBV29-1|TRBJ1-5|NA|NA
CSVALGGAQPQHF
TGCAGCGTCGCCCTAGGAGGGGCTCAGCCCCAGCATTTT
>TRBV27|TRBJ2-7|TRBD2|few
CASSLSSGREYF
TGTGCCAGCAGTTTATCGAGCGGGAGGGAGTACTTC
>TRBV7-9|TRBJ2-5|TRBD2|NA
CASSPRTSGRTETQYF
TGTGCCAGCAGCCCCCGGACTAGCGGGAGAACAGAGACCCAGTACTTC
>TRBV11-3|TRBJ2-2|NA|NA
CASSSPPRTGELFF
TGTGCCAGCAGCTCCCCCCCCCGGACCGGGGAGCTGTTTTTT
>TRBV6-6|TRBJ1-5|NA|many
CATARDANQPQHF
TGTGCCACCGCTAGAGACGCAAATCAGCCCCAGCATTTT
>TRBV11-2|TRBJ1-1|NA|NA
CASSPTWMNTEAFF
TGTGCCAGCAGCCCGACATGGATGAACACTGAAGCTTTCTTT
>TRBV7-9|TRBJ1-2|NA|NA
CASSLEGGRANYGYTF
TGTGCCAGCAGCTTAGAGGGTGGCAGGGCTAACTATGGCTACACCTTC
>TRBV19|TRBJ2-7|TRBD1|NA
CASSSRTGSTYEQYF
TGTGCCAGTAGTTCCCGGACAGGGAGTACCTACGAGCAGTACTTC